A single T cell receptor (beta chain) is shown here with its context. The data are from a study of shared T cell receptors in the human thymus. Libraries were prepared by immunoSEQ multiplex PCR; TCRdb keeps only in-frame clonotypes and omits some of them. The repertoire holds 630,000 or so clones, with roughly 86% as singletons. CDR1 SGHRS and CDR2 YFSETQ come from the germline V gene. The CDR3 sequence is 15 residues long. Trimming pared 4 bases from V and 8 bases from J, leaving 18 bases between. The data also belong to a second study, concerning human thymus T cells. That investigation notes: Resections removed during corrective heart surgery provided the thymus tissue used. Related research has reported that thymic repertoires overlap highly among unrelated individuals.

The clonotype was recovered from a boy under three years old with a congenital heart defect. This chain links TRBV5-1 with TRBJ1-4; D may be TRBD1 (5 bases). Sequencing used thymocytes. The CDR3 DNA reads TGCGCCAGCAGCGCGGGCGGGGGATTGGGGGAAAAACTGTTTTTT. Residues: CASSAGGGLGEKLFF.